Below, one T cell receptor (beta chain) is given with its context. Generated by immunoSEQ multiplex PCR, the TCRdb table keeps only in-frame clones and is missing some. Among around 81,000 clones listed, approximately 75% were seen once. The source of the sample is a study of technical replicates of blood from a handful of donors. The CDR3 contains 15 residues. The germline V gene has CDR1 GTSNPN and CDR2 SVGIG (reference sequence). V was cut by 6 bases and J by 2 bases, with 16 bases left in between. The specimen was PBMCs. This clonotype originated in a human donor in good health. Some clones in this sample may be carry-over from other donors' samples. The rearrangement uses TRBV30 and TRBJ1-4; D ambiguous. CDR3 residues: CACYGPHGTNEKLFF. The CDR3 region has the DNA TGTGCCTGTTACGGTCCCCACGGGACTAATGAAAAACTGTTTTTT. Combining the CDR3 with reference TRBV30 and TRBJ1-4 gives the whole variable domain SQTIHQWPATLVQPVGSPLSLECTVEGTSNPNLYWYRQAAGRGLQLLFYSVGIGQISSEVPQNLSASRPQDRQFILSSKKLLLSDSGFYLCACYGPHGTNEKLFFGSGTQLSVL.